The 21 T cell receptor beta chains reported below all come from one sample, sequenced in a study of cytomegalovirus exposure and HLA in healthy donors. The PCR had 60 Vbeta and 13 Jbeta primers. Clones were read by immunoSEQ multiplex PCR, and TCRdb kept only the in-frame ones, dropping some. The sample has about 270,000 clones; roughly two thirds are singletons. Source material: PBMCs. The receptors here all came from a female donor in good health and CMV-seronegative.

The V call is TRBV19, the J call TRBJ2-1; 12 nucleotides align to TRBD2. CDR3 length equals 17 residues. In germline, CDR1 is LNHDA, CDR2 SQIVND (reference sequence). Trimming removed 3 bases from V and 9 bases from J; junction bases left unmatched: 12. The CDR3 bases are TGTGCCAGTAGTATTCGGCCTAGCGGGAGGGCACGGAGTGAGCAGTTCTTC. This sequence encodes CASSIRPSGRARSEQFF.

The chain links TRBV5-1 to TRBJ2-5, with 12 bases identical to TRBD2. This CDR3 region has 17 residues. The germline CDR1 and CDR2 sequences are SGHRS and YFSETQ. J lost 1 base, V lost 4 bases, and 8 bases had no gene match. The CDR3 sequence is CASSVGLAGPLQETQYF. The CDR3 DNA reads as TGCGCCAGCAGCGTGGGACTAGCGGGCCCCCTCCAAGAGACCCAGTACTTC.

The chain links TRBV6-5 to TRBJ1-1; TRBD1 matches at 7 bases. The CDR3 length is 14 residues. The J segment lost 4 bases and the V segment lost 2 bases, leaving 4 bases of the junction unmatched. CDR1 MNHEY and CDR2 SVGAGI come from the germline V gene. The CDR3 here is CASSYDRAGTEAFF. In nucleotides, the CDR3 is TGTGCCAGCAGTTACGACAGGGCGGGCACTGAAGCTTTCTTT.

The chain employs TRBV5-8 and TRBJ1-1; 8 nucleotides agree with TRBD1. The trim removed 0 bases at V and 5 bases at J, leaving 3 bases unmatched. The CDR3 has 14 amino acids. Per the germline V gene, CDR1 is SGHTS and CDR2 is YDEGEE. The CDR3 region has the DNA TGTGCCAGCAGCTTGGGACAGGGGAGTACTGAAGCTTTCTTT. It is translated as CASSLGQGSTEAFF.

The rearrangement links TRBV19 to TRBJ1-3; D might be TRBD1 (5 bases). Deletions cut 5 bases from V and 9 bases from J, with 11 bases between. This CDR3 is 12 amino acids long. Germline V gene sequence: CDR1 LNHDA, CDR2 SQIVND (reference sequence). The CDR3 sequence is CASSVREGTIYF. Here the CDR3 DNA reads TGTGCCAGTAGTGTCAGGGAGGGCACCATATATTTT.

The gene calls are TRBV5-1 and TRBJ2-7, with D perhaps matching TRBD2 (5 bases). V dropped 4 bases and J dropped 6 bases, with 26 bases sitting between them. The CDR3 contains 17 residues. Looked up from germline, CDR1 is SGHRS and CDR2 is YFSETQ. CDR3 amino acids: CASSPGSTTRRNGEQYF. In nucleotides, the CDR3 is TGCGCCAGCAGCCCCGGCTCAACAACTAGGCGAAATGGCGAGCAGTACTTC.

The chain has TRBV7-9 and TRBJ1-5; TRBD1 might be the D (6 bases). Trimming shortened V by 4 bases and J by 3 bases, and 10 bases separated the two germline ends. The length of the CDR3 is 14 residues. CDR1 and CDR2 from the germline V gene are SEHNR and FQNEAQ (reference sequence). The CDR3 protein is CASSSYRDNQPQHF. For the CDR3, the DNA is TGTGCCAGCAGCTCTTACAGGGACAATCAGCCCCAGCATTTT. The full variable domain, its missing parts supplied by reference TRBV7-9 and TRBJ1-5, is DTGVSQNPRHKITKRGQNVTFRCDPISEHNRLYWYRQTLGQGPEFLTYFQNEAQLEKSRLLSDRFSAERPKGSFSTLEIQRTEQGDSAMYLCASSSYRDNQPQHFGDGTRLSIL.

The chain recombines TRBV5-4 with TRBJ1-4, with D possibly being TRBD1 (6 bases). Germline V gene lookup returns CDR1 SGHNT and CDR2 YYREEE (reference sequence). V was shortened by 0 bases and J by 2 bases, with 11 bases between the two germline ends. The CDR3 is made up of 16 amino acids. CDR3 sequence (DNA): TGTGCCAGCAGCTTGGCAGGGGCCGGCACTAATGAAAAACTGTTTTTT. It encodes CASSLAGAGTNEKLFF.

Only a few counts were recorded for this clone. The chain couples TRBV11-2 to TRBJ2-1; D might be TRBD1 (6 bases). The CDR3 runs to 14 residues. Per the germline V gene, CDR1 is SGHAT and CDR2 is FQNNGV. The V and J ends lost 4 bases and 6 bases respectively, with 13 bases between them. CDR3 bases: TGTGCCAGCAGCTCAAACCAGGGGTTCAATGAGCAGTTCTTC. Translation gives CASSSNQGFNEQFF. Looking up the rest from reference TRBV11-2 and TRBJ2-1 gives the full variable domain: EAGVAQSPRYKIIEKRQSVAFWCNPISGHATLYWYQQILGQGPKLLIQFQNNGVVDDSQLPKDRFSAERLKGVDSTLKIQPAKLEDSAVYLCASSSNQGFNEQFFGPGTRLTVL.

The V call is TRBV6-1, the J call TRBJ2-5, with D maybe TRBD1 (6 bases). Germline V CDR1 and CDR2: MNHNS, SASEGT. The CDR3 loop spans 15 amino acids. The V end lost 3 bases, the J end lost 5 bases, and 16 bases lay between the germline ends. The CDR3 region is CASSDPDSWWETQYF. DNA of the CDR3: TGTGCCAGCAGTGACCCGGACAGCTGGTGGGAGACCCAGTACTTC.

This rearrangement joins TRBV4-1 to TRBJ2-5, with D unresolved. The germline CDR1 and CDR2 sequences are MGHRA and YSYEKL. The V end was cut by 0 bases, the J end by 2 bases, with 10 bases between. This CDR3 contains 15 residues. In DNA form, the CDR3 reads TGCGCCAGCAGCCAAGATAAACAGAGACAAGAGACCCAGTACTTC. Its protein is CASSQDKQRQETQYF.

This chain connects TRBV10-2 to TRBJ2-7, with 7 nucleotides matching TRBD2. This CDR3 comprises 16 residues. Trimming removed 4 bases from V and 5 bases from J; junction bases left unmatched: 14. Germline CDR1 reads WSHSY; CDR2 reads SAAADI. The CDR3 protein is CASSVPSGFPGDEQYF. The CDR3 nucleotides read TGCGCCAGCAGTGTTCCTAGCGGTTTCCCGGGCGACGAGCAGTACTTC.

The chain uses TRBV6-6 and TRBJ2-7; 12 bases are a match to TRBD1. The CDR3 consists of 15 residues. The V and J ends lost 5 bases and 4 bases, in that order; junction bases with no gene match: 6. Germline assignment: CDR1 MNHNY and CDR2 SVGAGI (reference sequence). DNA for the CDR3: TGTGCCAGCAGTGGGGGGGACAGGGGGCGGTACGAGCAGTACTTC. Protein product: CASSGGDRGRYEQYF.

In nucleotides, the CDR3 is TGTGCCAGCAGTTTTAGGACAGGGTATGGCTACACCTTC. It encodes CASSFRTGYGYTF. The chain couples TRBV27 to TRBJ1-2, with 8 bases lining up with TRBD1. There are 13 residues in the CDR3. Losses at the gene ends were 3 bases for V and 5 bases for J; bases not matched to a gene: 2. Germline assignment: CDR1 MNHEY and CDR2 SMNVEV (reference sequence).

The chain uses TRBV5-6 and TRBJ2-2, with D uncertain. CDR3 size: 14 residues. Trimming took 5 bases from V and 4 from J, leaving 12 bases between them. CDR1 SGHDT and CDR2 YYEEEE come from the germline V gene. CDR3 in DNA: TGTGCCAGCAGGGTGAGGTGGTCCACCGGGGAGCTGTTTTTT. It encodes CASRVRWSTGELFF.

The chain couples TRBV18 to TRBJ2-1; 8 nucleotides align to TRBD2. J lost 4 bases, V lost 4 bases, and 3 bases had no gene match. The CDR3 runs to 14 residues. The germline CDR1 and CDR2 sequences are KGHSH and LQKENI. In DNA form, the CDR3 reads TGTGCCAGCTCACTAGCGGGGAGATACAATGAGCAGTTCTTC. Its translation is CASSLAGRYNEQFF. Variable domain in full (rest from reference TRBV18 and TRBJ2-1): NAGVMQNPRHLVRRRGQEARLRCSPMKGHSHVYWYRQLPEEGLKFMVYLQKENIIDESGMPKERFSAEFPKEGPSILRIQQVVRGDSAAYFCASSLAGRYNEQFFGPGTRLTVL.

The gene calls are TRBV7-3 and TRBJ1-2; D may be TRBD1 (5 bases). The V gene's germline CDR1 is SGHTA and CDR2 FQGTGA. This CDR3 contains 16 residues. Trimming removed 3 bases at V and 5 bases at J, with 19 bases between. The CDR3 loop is CASSLGGGSPTYGYTF. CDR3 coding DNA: TGTGCCAGCAGCTTGGGGGGAGGCAGCCCTACTTATGGCTACACCTTC.

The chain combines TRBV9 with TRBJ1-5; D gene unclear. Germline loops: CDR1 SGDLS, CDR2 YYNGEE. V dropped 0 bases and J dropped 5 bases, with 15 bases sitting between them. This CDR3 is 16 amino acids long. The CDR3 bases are TGTGCCAGCAGCGTAGATGGGCGGGGATTCCATCAGCCCCAGCATTTT. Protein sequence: CASSVDGRGFHQPQHF.

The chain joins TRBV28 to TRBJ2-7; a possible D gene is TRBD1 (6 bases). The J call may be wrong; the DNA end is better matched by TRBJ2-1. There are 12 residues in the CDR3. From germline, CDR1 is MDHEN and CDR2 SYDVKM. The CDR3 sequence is CASSLQGLEQFF. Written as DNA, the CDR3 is TGTGCCAGCAGCCTACAGGGCCTCGAGCAGTTCTTC.

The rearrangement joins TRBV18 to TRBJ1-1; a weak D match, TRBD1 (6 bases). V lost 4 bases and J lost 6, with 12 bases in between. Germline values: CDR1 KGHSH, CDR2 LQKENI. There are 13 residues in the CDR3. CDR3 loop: CASSLPGAAEAFF. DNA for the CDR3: TGTGCCAGCTCACTACCGGGGGCTGCTGAAGCTTTCTTT. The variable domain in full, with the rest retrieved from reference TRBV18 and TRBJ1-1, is NAGVMQNPRHLVRRRGQEARLRCSPMKGHSHVYWYRQLPEEGLKFMVYLQKENIIDESGMPKERFSAEFPKEGPSILRIQQVVRGDSAAYFCASSLPGAAEAFFGQGTRLTVV.

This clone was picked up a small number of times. DNA of the CDR3: TGTGCCAGTAGTAACAAAAGAGGTGGGTCCTACAATGAGCAGTTCTTC. It translates to CASSNKRGGSYNEQFF. The chain couples TRBV19 to TRBJ2-1; D is undetermined. V shed 4 bases and J shed 1 base, with 14 bases lying between them. The CDR3 runs 16 residues. Germline V gene data show CDR1 as LNHDA and CDR2 as SQIVND (reference sequence).